This TCR beta chain comes out of a study of cytomegalovirus exposure and HLA in healthy donors. Broader study findings: There were some public TCRs occurring in many donors, but most TCR sequences were rare.

The study ran its PCR with 60 Vbeta and 13 Jbeta primers. Assay: immunoSEQ multiplex PCR; the TCRdb copy retains only in-frame clones and omits some. The table lists about 75,000 clones, 75% to 85% of them singletons. CDR1 and CDR2 (germline): MDHEN, SYDVKM. This CDR3 has 15 amino acids. Trimming cost V 2 bases and J 5 bases; bases outside gene matches: 9. About this clone: Its antigen is still unknown.

V is TRBV28 and J is TRBJ2-7; 7 positions agree with TRBD1. Specimen: PBMCs. This sequence originates from a man aged 70-80 years in good health and CMV-seropositive. CDR3 nucleotides: TGTGCCAGCAGTTTACCCGACAGGGACCGCCACGAGCAGTACTTC. Residues: CASSLPDRDRHEQYF.